The sequence of this TCR beta chain was determined in a study of CD8+ T cells in alopecia areata. About the research overall: Tofacitinib therapy lasting 6 to 18 months was followed by 6 months off drug.

Extracted RNA was reverse transcribed into cDNA, the sequencing template. Produced via immunoSEQ multiplex PCR; TCRdb's table is partial and in-frame only. This sample has 4,000 or so clones, with roughly 60% found just once. General study findings and limits: Lesional scalp exceeded normal scalp in clonality, especially in alopecia totalis/universalis. Mouse data revealed clearer TCR sharing than patient data did, a gap possibly tied to HLA.

The germline gives CDR1 SSHAT, CDR2 FNYEAQ (reference sequence). There are 15 residues in the CDR3. As to this clone: What it binds is not known. The junction shows a germline mismatch at one end, possibly a read error.

Treatment indicated: oral pan-JAK inhibitor, 5-10 mg twice daily. Collected material from alopecia areata patients comprised lesional scalp punch biopsies and peripheral blood. Sequencing was performed on skin, taken around week 37, from a patient treated with tofacitinib. The sequence came from a human donor with alopecia areata. The rearrangement uses TRBV7-7 and TRBJ2-5; 9 nucleotides line up with TRBD2. CDR3 sequence: CASSTVAGEGETQYF. DNA of the CDR3: TGTGCTAGCAGCACAGTAGCGGGAGAGGGGGAGACCCAGTACTTC.